Listed here are 21 T cell receptor beta chains from one sample, sequenced in a study of early stage breast cancer tumors (dated by TCRdb to 2016 to 2017). The library was built by means of the immunoSEQ multiplex PCR assay. What TCRdb holds here is the immuneACCESS table cut down to in-frame rearrangements. Part of the clones is not present; checked against another copy, under half of the missing clones reflect an unresolved V gene, and the others are unexplained. The sample has 30,000 to 40,000 clones on record, around 70% of them singletons. The ten most abundant clones make up about 7% of the sample. Material for sequencing was blood. These receptors were obtained from a person between 55 and 69 years old with breast cancer.

This rearrangement joins TRBV6-5 to TRBJ2-1; 7 bases fit TRBD2. This CDR3 region has 15 residues. Looked up from germline, CDR1 is MNHEY and CDR2 is SVGAGI. J lost 7 bases, V lost 2 bases, and 8 bases had no gene match. The CDR3 nucleotides read TGTGCCAGCAGTTACCGCGGGGGTAGAAATAATGAGCAGTTCTTC. Translating gives CASSYRGGRNNEQFF.

The gene calls are TRBV7-2 and TRBJ2-7; no firm D call. Germline V gene data show CDR1 as SGHTA and CDR2 as FQGNSA. The CDR3 covers 15 residues. V lost 5 bases and J lost 0, with 14 bases in between. The CDR3 region is CASSRRLVNSYEQYF. As DNA, the CDR3 is TGTGCCAGCAGCCGCCGACTGGTTAACTCCTACGAGCAGTACTTC.

The gene calls are TRBV7-6 and TRBJ2-3; 9 nucleotides align to TRBD1. Unmatched junction bases numbered 5, after V lost 3 bases and J lost 7 bases. This CDR3 contains 14 residues. CDR1 and CDR2 from the germline V gene are SGHVS and FNYEAQ. This CDR3 is CASSLGTGPYTQYF. In DNA form, the CDR3 reads TGTGCCAGCAGCTTGGGGACAGGGCCCTATACGCAGTATTTT.

J is TRBJ1-2 and V is TRBV28; D is perhaps TRBD1 (6 bases). Germline V lookup: CDR1 MDHEN, CDR2 SYDVKM. The CDR3 is 15 amino acids. Deletions cut 5 bases from V and 1 base from J, with 14 bases between. The CDR3 DNA is TGTGCCAGCAGTGTGGGGGCAGTCTATAACTATGGCTACACCTTC. Translated: CASSVGAVYNYGYTF.

The chain uses TRBV7-8 and TRBJ2-1; TRBD2 is a possible D gene (5 bases). V dropped 4 bases and J dropped 2 bases, with 15 bases sitting between them. Germline V gene data show CDR1 as SGHVS and CDR2 as FQNEAQ. This CDR3 contains 16 residues. The CDR3 spells CASSWEAEKPYNEQFF. CDR3 nucleotides: TGTGCCAGCAGCTGGGAAGCGGAAAAACCCTACAATGAGCAGTTCTTC.

This sequence joins TRBV6-4 and TRBJ2-2; D might be TRBD1 or TRBD2, each matching 5 bases. With 3 bases removed from V and 5 bases from J, the gap between germline ends came to 16 bases. CDR1 and CDR2 (germline): MRHNA, SNTAGT. The CDR3 runs to 16 residues. CDR3: CASSESPGTVTGELFF. In DNA form, the CDR3 reads TGTGCCAGCAGTGAAAGCCCCGGGACGGTGACCGGGGAGCTGTTTTTT.

This chain uses TRBV6-6 with TRBJ1-5; 7 bases align to TRBD1. The germline V gene encodes CDR1 MNHNY and CDR2 SVGAGI (reference sequence). V dropped 6 bases and J dropped 9; count of bases not matched to a gene: 11. The CDR3 sequence is 14 residues long. The DNA for the CDR3 is TGTGCCAGCAGGGTCACAGGGGATATGCGGCCCCAGCATTTT. It translates to CASRVTGDMRPQHF.

This clone occurred a few times. The chain uses TRBV30 and TRBJ1-1; D is undetermined. CDR1 is GTSNPN and CDR2 is SVGIG in the germline V gene (reference sequence). This CDR3 has 12 amino acids. Trimming stripped 5 bases from V and 5 bases from J, with 12 bases between. The CDR3 DNA reads TGTGCCTGGGCCTACCGGCATACTGAAGCTTTCTTT. Its protein product is CAWAYRHTEAFF.

The chain recombines TRBV5-6 with TRBJ1-5; a possible D gene is TRBD1 (5 bases). V was clipped by 5 bases and J by 4 bases, with 19 bases between them. Looked up from germline, CDR1 is SGHDT and CDR2 is YYEEEE. The CDR3 length is 16 residues. The CDR3, as DNA: TGTGCCAGCAGTTATCAGGGTAAGGCCCTAAATCAGCCCCAGCATTTT. The encoded protein is CASSYQGKALNQPQHF.

This rearrangement joins TRBV2 to TRBJ2-3, with D maybe TRBD1 (6 bases). V lost 6 bases and J lost 0, with 16 bases in between. The CDR3 is made up of 16 amino acids. Germline CDR1 SNHLY, CDR2 FYNNEI. Here the CDR3 DNA reads TGTGCCAGCAGCGGGAAACAGGGAGCGAGCACAGATACGCAGTATTTT. Its protein product is CASSGKQGASTDTQYF.

This clone came up once. The genes are TRBV27 and TRBJ2-1; perhaps TRBD2 as D (6 bases). This CDR3 spans 18 amino acids. V shed 2 bases and J shed 4 bases, with 21 bases lying between them. Germline V gene data show CDR1 as MNHEY and CDR2 as SMNVEV (reference sequence). The CDR3 nucleotides are TGTGCCAGCAGTTTAAGACGTAGGAAGGAGGGGCTTTACAATGAGCAGTTCTTC. It specifies CASSLRRRKEGLYNEQFF.

This chain links TRBV7-2 with TRBJ1-2; D not certain. In germline, CDR1 is SGHTA, CDR2 FQGNSA. The CDR3 sequence is 14 residues long. Trimming left V 1 base short and J 7 bases short, with 13 bases between. The CDR3 coding sequence is TGTGCCAGCAGCTTAGTAAGAGTGGCGGGTGGCTACACCTTC. The encoded protein is CASSLVRVAGGYTF.

The chain combines TRBV11-2 with TRBJ2-7; D may be TRBD1 or TRBD2 (5 bases each). The CDR3 extends over 15 amino acids. Germline V gives CDR1 SGHAT, CDR2 FQNNGV. Trimming pared 0 bases from V and 3 bases from J, leaving 12 bases between. Written as DNA, the CDR3 is TGTGCCAGCAGCTTAGAGAGGGGAGTCCTCTACGAGCAGTACTTC. Amino acids: CASSLERGVLYEQYF.

The genes are TRBV5-1 and TRBJ2-1; 7 bases are shared with TRBD1. J gave up 4 bases and V 3 bases, and 4 bases lay outside the gene matches. The CDR3 runs 14 residues. The germline V gene has CDR1 SGHRS and CDR2 YFSETQ. CDR3 sequence: CASSWTGQYNEQFF. The CDR3 DNA reads TGCGCCAGCAGCTGGACAGGTCAATACAATGAGCAGTTCTTC.

The chain uses TRBV2 and TRBJ2-7; 11 nucleotides match TRBD1. Trimming took 7 bases from V and 5 from J; bases not matched to a gene: 7. Germline CDR1 reads SNHLY; CDR2 reads FYNNEI. The CDR3 is 14 amino acids. The CDR3 DNA sequence: TGTGCCAGCAAGGGACAGGGGGTTGTTAACGAGCAGTACTTC. Residues: CASKGQGVVNEQYF.

The chain employs TRBV7-2 and TRBJ1-3; D gene unclear. The V end lost 2 bases, the J end lost 1 base, and 6 bases lay between the germline ends. Germline V CDR1 and CDR2: SGHTA, FQGNSA. The length of the CDR3 is 14 residues. The chain's CDR3 is CASSLRGSGNTIYF. CDR3 nucleotides: TGTGCCAGCAGCTTACGGGGTTCTGGAAACACCATATATTTT.

This clone occurred once. The chain has TRBV19 and TRBJ2-5; 9 bases agree with TRBD1. With 6 bases clipped from V and 5 bases from J, the junction kept 1 base outside the gene matches. Germline loops: CDR1 LNHDA, CDR2 SQIVND (reference sequence). The CDR3 contains 12 residues. CDR3 sequence (DNA): TGTGCCAGTAGGGACAGGGGCGAGACCCAGTACTTC. It codes for CASRDRGETQYF. The full variable domain, completed using reference TRBV19 and TRBJ2-5, is DGGITQSPKYLFRKEGQNVTLSCEQNLNHDAMYWYRQDPGQGLRLIYYSQIVNDFQKGDIAEGYSVSREKKESFPLTVTSAQKNPTAFYLCASRDRGETQYFGPGTRLLVL.

The J gene is TRBJ1-5, the V gene TRBV28, with TRBD1 identical over 9 bases. Germline-derived CDR1 and CDR2 are MDHEN and SYDVKM. CDR3 length: 14 residues. J was trimmed by 6 bases and V by 11 bases; bases with no gene match: 11. CDR3 DNA: TGTGCCGCAGGAGGGGGACAGGGATTTCAGCCCCAGCATTTT. This gives the protein CAAGGGQGFQPQHF. Based on the CDR3 plus reference TRBV28 and TRBJ1-5, the full variable domain is DVKVTQSSRYLVKRTGEKVFLECVQDMDHENMFWYRQDPGLGLRLIYFSYDVKMKEKGDIPEGYSVSREKKERFSLILESASTNQTSMYLCAAGGGQGFQPQHFGDGTRLSIL.

CDR3 sequence reads: CASSRRAGVLNYGYTF. The CDR3 DNA is TGTGCCAGCAGCAGACGTGCAGGGGTCCTGAACTATGGCTACACCTTC. This chain uses TRBV5-6 with TRBJ1-2, with a weak D call TRBD1 (6 bases). Germline-derived CDR1 and CDR2 are SGHDT and YYEEEE. V gave up 4 bases and J gave up 2 bases, with 18 bases separating them. The CDR3 has 16 amino acids.

The table lists this clone with a count of one. The V gene is TRBV7-2, the J gene TRBJ1-5, with D tentatively TRBD1 (5 bases). The CDR3 spans 14 residues. The germline V and J ends were trimmed by 6 bases and 0 bases, with 9 bases remaining between them. Germline CDR1 and CDR2: SGHTA and FQGNSA. The CDR3 reads CASRGGNSNQPQHF. The CDR3 DNA is TGTGCCAGCAGGGGGGGTAATAGCAATCAGCCCCAGCATTTT. Complete variable domain (other parts from reference TRBV7-2 and TRBJ1-5): GAGVSQSPSNKVTEKGKDVELRCDPISGHTALYWYRQSLGQGLEFLIYFQGNSAPDKSGLPSDRFSAERTGGSVSTLTIQRTQQEDSAVYLCASRGGNSNQPQHFGDGTRLSIL.

The chain joins TRBV6-5 to TRBJ1-3; D is unclear. There are 15 residues in the CDR3. Germline assignment: CDR1 MNHEY and CDR2 SVGAGI. V lost 6 bases and J 0 bases, leaving 12 bases between the germline ends. The CDR3 here is CASSVTDYSGNTIYF. CDR3 in DNA: TGTGCCAGCAGCGTGACGGACTACTCTGGAAACACCATATATTTT.